The 12 T cell receptor beta chains given below trace back to one sample, sequenced in a study of spatial heterogeneity in lung cancer (dated by TCRdb to between 2018 and 2021). Library generation was performed with 5' RACE. This sample was sequenced with a NextSeq 500. Using fastp at Q25 and MiXCR, TCRdb reprocessed the public reads and kept productive beta chains. Merged by CDR3 protein, the rows form single entries marked with the most common genes and DNA. This sample holds 25,000 or so distinct CDR3 sequences; approximately 4.7% were observed only once. The leading ten clones occupy more than 4% of the sample. The intended sense of this specimen's time point label: sample taken at primary tumor resection. The sequencing used PBMCs, collected at surgery. These receptors all stem from a male donor with early-stage non-small cell lung cancer.

This clonotype was observed at least ten times. The V gene is TRBV20-1, the J gene TRBJ2-3; a weak D match, TRBD2 (5 bases). V was clipped by 8 bases and J by 1 base, with 7 bases between them. The CDR3 totals 11 residues. The germline V gene encodes CDR1 DFQATT and CDR2 SNEGSKA (reference sequence). The CDR3 protein is CSCSGTDTQYF. The CDR3, as DNA: TGCAGTTGTAGCGGCACAGATACGCAGTATTTT.

By share, this clonotype counts as medium-sized. The rearrangement uses TRBV28 and TRBJ1-5; TRBD1 is a possible D gene (6 bases). Germline V lookup: CDR1 MDHEN, CDR2 SYDVKM. V was trimmed by 6 bases and J by 3 bases, leaving 12 bases between them. CDR3 size: 14 residues. CDR3 bases: TGTGCCAGCAGCCAGACAGGTTACAATCAGCCCCAGCATTTT. Residues: CASSQTGYNQPQHF.

This clonotype is classed as medium-sized. The chain has TRBV7-6 and TRBJ2-2; TRBD2 is a possible D gene (5 bases). The CDR3 has 14 amino acids. Germline assignment: CDR1 SGHVS and CDR2 FNYEAQ. With 5 bases removed from V and 6 bases from J, the gap between germline ends came to 13 bases. This CDR3 reads CASSAAIASGELFF. The CDR3 DNA follows: TGTGCCAGCAGCGCAGCGATAGCGTCCGGGGAGCTGTTTTTT. Full variable domain (remainder filled in from reference TRBV7-6 and TRBJ2-2): GAGVSQSPRYKVTKRGQDVALRCDPISGHVSLYWYRQALGQGPEFLTYFNYEAQQDKSGLPNDRFSAERPEGSISTLTIQRTEQRDSAMYRCASSAAIASGELFFGEGSRLTVL.

Many counts were recorded for this clonotype. The V and J genes are TRBV28 and TRBJ2-7; D is unresolved. Germline V gene sequence: CDR1 MDHEN, CDR2 SYDVKM. The CDR3 is made up of 14 amino acids. The ends were cut back, 6 bases at V and 4 bases at J, with 16 bases in the middle. The CDR3 region has the DNA TGTGCCAGCAGGTCTGGTAACCCGGTTTACGAGCAGTACTTC. This sequence encodes CASRSGNPVYEQYF.

The genes are TRBV5-4 and TRBJ1-6; TRBD1 matches at 8 bases. Per germline, CDR1 SGHNT and CDR2 YYREEE (reference sequence). The CDR3 is 14 amino acids. The J segment lost 7 bases and the V segment lost 7 bases, leaving 7 bases of the junction unmatched. Here the CDR3 DNA reads TGTGCCAGCCAGCGACAGGGGACGAATTCACCCCTCCACTTT. The encoded protein is CASQRQGTNSPLHF.

This clonotype occurred many times. This chain links TRBV7-2 with TRBJ2-3; 12 nucleotides line up with TRBD2. From germline, CDR1 is SGHTA and CDR2 FQGNSA. V was pared by 5 bases and J by 4 bases, with 7 bases of the junction left unmatched. This CDR3 contains 16 residues. The CDR3 bases are TGTGCCAGCAGCGCCCGCGGGACTAGCGGGCCAGATACGCAGTATTTT. This encodes CASSARGTSGPDTQYF.

This clonotype is categorized as medium-sized. CDR3 amino acids: CSVGAGSTSSEQYF. CDR3 sequence (DNA): TGCAGCGTTGGGGCGGGGAGCACATCTAGCGAGCAGTACTTC. The V and J genes are TRBV29-1 and TRBJ2-7; tentatively, D is TRBD2 (6 bases). The CDR3 is made up of 14 amino acids. In germline, CDR1 is SQVTM, CDR2 ANQGSEA. Trimming shortened V by 4 bases and J by 6 bases, and 19 bases separated the two germline ends.

Turning to this clonotype: A read error may explain this, as a much larger clone is one base away. The chain employs TRBV2 and TRBJ2-5; D is unresolved. CDR1 is SNHLY, CDR2 FYNNEI, per germline. The CDR3 length is 11 residues. The CDR3 protein is CAGSPQETQYF. In DNA, the CDR3 is TGTGCCGGCAGCCCCCAAGAGACCCAGTACTTC.

This clonotype was seen repeatedly, ten times or more. For the CDR3, the DNA is TGTGCCACCAGTTTCCGCGGGACGAACAATGAGCAGTTCTTC. Protein product: CATSFRGTNNEQFF. The chain is built from TRBV24-1 and TRBJ2-1, with D possibly TRBD2 on 6 matching bases. Looked up from germline, CDR1 is KGHDR and CDR2 is SFDVKD. Trimming shortened V by 6 bases and J by 5 bases, and 13 bases separated the two germline ends. The CDR3 length is 14 residues.

J is TRBJ1-5 and V is TRBV15, with no clear D. The CDR3 length is 12 residues. The germline V gene has CDR1 LNHNV and CDR2 YYDKDF (reference sequence). Deletions cut 4 bases from V and 7 bases from J, with 8 bases between. CDR3 sequence (DNA): TGTGCCACCAGCACCCCTGGGCAGCCCCAGCATTTT. Its protein product is CATSTPGQPQHF.

This clonotype came up many times. This chain connects TRBV2 to TRBJ2-3; 8 bases line up with TRBD2. The V segment lost 4 bases and the J segment 5 bases; nucleotides outside the gene matches: 8. There are 15 residues in the CDR3. The germline CDR1 and CDR2 sequences are SNHLY and FYNNEI. CDR3 loop: CASSGGGSGRDTQYF. As DNA, the CDR3 is TGTGCCAGCAGTGGGGGCGGGAGCGGGAGAGATACGCAGTATTTT.

By sample share, this clonotype is medium-sized (0.01 to 0.1%). The chain employs TRBV12-3 or TRBV12-4 and TRBJ2-7, with D tentatively TRBD2 (6 bases). The V and J ends lost 2 bases and 6 bases respectively, with 14 bases between them. CDR3 length equals 14 residues. The CDR3 here is CASSLSWRAPEQYF. The CDR3, as DNA: TGTGCCAGCAGTTTAAGCTGGAGGGCTCCCGAGCAGTACTTC.